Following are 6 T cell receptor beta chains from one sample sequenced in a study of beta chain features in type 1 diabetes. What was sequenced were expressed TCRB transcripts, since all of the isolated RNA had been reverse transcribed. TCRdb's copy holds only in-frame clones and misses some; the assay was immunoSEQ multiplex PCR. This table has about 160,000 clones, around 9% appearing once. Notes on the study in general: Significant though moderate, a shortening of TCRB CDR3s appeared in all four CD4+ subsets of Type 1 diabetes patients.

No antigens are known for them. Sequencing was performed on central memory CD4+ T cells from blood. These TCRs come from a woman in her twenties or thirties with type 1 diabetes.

CDR3 DNA: TGTGCCAGCAGCTTCATTGGGACAGGGGGGCTCGAGCAGTACTTC. This codes for CASSFIGTGGLEQYF. The rearrangement joins TRBV5-4 to TRBJ2-7; TRBD1 matches 11 bases. This CDR3 spans 15 amino acids. Germline assignment: CDR1 SGHNT and CDR2 YYREEE (reference sequence). V was pared by 2 bases and J by 6 bases, with 7 bases of the junction left unmatched. Full variable domain (remainder filled in from reference TRBV5-4 and TRBJ2-7): ETGVTQSPTHLIKTRGQQVTLRCSSQSGHNTVSWYQQALGQGPQFIFQYYREEENGRGNFPPRFSGLQFPNYSSELNVNALELDDSALYLCASSFIGTGGLEQYFGPGTRLTVT.

The CDR3 here is CASSARQGRNEKLFF. For the CDR3, the DNA is TGTGCCAGCAGCGCCCGACAGGGGCGAAATGAAAAACTGTTTTTT. The V and J genes are TRBV7-9 and TRBJ1-4; TRBD1 matches at 8 bases. V trimming: 5 bases; J trimming: 5 bases; junction bases outside the gene matches: 7. The CDR3 is 15 amino acids. Germline V CDR1 and CDR2: SEHNR, FQNEAQ (reference sequence). The variable domain in full, completed from reference TRBV7-9 and TRBJ1-4, reads DTGVSQNPRHKITKRGQNVTFRCDPISEHNRLYWYRQTLGQGPEFLTYFQNEAQLEKSRLLSDRFSAERPKGSFSTLEIQRTEQGDSAMYLCASSARQGRNEKLFFGSGTQLSVL.

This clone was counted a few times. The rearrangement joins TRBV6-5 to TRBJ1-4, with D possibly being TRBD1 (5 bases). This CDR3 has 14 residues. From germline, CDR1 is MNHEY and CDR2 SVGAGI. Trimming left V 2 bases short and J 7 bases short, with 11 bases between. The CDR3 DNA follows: TGTGCCAGCAGTTACAGGGGTGTGGGTGAAAAACTGTTTTTT. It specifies CASSYRGVGEKLFF.

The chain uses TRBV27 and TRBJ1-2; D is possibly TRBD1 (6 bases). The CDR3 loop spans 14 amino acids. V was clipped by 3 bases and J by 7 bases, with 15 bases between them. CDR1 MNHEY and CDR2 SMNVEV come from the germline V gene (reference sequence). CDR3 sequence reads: CASSFNHRDGGYTF. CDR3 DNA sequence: TGTGCCAGCAGTTTCAACCACAGGGACGGTGGCTACACCTTC.

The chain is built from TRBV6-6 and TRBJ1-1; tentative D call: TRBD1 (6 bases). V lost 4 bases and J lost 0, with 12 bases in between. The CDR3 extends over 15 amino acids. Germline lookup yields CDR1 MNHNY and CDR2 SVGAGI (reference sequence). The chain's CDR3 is CASSSQGGLNTEAFF. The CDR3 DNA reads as TGTGCCAGCAGTTCCCAAGGGGGTTTGAACACTGAAGCTTTCTTT.

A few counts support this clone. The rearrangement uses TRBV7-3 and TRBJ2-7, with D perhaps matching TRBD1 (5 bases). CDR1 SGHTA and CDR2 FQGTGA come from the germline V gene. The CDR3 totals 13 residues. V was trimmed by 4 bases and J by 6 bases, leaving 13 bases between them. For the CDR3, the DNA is TGTGCCAGCAGCTCATCCAGGGTCAGCGAGCAGTACTTC. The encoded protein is CASSSSRVSEQYF.